This TCR beta chain was documented in a study of early T cells in non-severe SARS-CoV-2 infection. This clonotype came up many times. TCRdb passed the 5' RACE reads through MiXCR, listing each CDR3 protein once. The sample holds approximately 73,000 distinct CDR3 sequences, roughly 13% seen once. The CDR3 totals 20 residues. Germline trimming cut 2 bases from V and 0 bases from J; bases unmatched to any gene: 13. Germline CDR1 and CDR2: LGHNA and YNFKEQ. This receptor was identified in an adult who was a healthcare worker with PCR-confirmed SARS-CoV-2 infection or an uninfected control (not recorded which). Material: whole blood. The chain is built from TRBV4-2 and TRBJ2-1; the match to TRBD2 covers 10 bases. The CDR3 spells CASSQTRASGGPSSYNEQFF. As DNA, the CDR3 is TGTGCCAGCAGCCAAACCCGGGCTAGCGGGGGACCGAGCTCCTACAATGAGCAGTTCTTC.